These 14 T cell receptor beta chains were sequenced from one sample in a study of cytomegalovirus exposure and HLA in healthy donors. The PCR was carried out with 60 Vbeta primers and 13 Jbeta primers. The protocol was immunoSEQ multiplex PCR, while the TCRdb copy is restricted to in-frame clones and leaves out a portion. Of roughly 200,000 clones detected, around 77% appear once; the ten largest clones hold approximately 2.1%. Sequencing input: PBMCs. The origin of the receptors is a man under 40 in good health and CMV-seronegative.

This chain connects TRBV4-1 to TRBJ2-7; TRBD2 agrees at 9 bases. The length of the CDR3 is 14 residues. With 0 bases clipped from V and 11 bases from J, the junction kept 8 bases outside the gene matches. CDR1 and CDR2 (germline): MGHRA, YSYEKL. DNA for the CDR3: TGCGCCAGCAGCCAAGAAAGTCCTAGCGGGACAAAGTACTTC. Encoded protein: CASSQESPSGTKYF.

About this clone: In the same sample, other DNA sequences code for this CDR3. The chain employs TRBV5-4 and TRBJ2-4; D is possibly TRBD2 (6 bases). The CDR3 loop spans 14 amino acids. The ends were cut back, 2 bases at V and 7 bases at J, with 13 bases in the middle. Germline V gene lookup returns CDR1 SGHNT and CDR2 YYREEE (reference sequence). CDR3 coding DNA: TGTGCCAGCAGCTTCGGTCCGGGGGTGAACATTCAGTACTTC. This sequence encodes CASSFGPGVNIQYF.

The rearrangement uses TRBV5-6 and TRBJ1-5; 10 bases match TRBD1. Trimming took 4 bases from V and 6 from J; bases not matched to a gene: 7. Per the germline V gene, CDR1 is SGHDT and CDR2 is YYEEEE. The CDR3 is made up of 15 amino acids. The CDR3 DNA reads TGTGCCAGCAGCATGCGACAGGGGGCTGGTCAGCCCCAGCATTTT. It specifies CASSMRQGAGQPQHF.

This chain joins TRBV5-4 and TRBJ2-3; D unresolved. The V end lost 0 bases, the J end lost 7 bases, and 6 bases lay between the germline ends. CDR1 SGHNT and CDR2 YYREEE come from the germline V gene (reference sequence). The CDR3 runs 12 residues. The CDR3 nucleotides are TGTGCCAGCAGCTTGGGAGAAAATACGCAGTATTTT. Its protein is CASSLGENTQYF.

As to this clone: Germline is not matched at one junction end, which may reflect a read error. The genes are TRBV15 and TRBJ1-2, with 7 bases matching TRBD1. The CDR3 has 14 residues. The germline CDR1 and CDR2 sequences are LNHNV and YYDKDF (reference sequence). The CDR3 DNA follows: TGTGCCACCAGCAGAGGGGACAGAACTTATGGCTACCCCTTC. Its protein is CATSRGDRTYGYPF. Filled out from reference TRBV15 and TRBJ1-2, the complete variable domain reads DAMVIQNPRYQVTQFGKPVTLSCSQTLNHNVMYWYQQKSSQAPKLLFHYYDKDFNNEADTPDNFQSRRPNTSFCFLDIRSPGLGDTAMYLCATSRGDRTYGYPFGSGTRLTVV.

V is TRBV7-9 and J is TRBJ2-7; TRBD2 aligns across 11 bases. CDR1 SEHNR and CDR2 FQNEAQ come from the germline V gene (reference sequence). CDR3 length equals 16 residues. After removal of 5 bases from V and 3 bases from J, the junction contained 9 bases not matched to a gene. This CDR3 is CASSRPSSGRDYEQYF. CDR3 nucleotide sequence: TGTGCCAGCAGCCGACCCAGTAGCGGGAGGGACTACGAGCAGTACTTC.

The chain uses TRBV9 and TRBJ2-5; the match to TRBD1 covers 9 bases. Germline CDR1 reads SGDLS; CDR2 reads YYNGEE. The CDR3 is 16 amino acids. V lost 0 bases to trimming and J lost 0 bases; unmatched junction nucleotides: 3. This CDR3 is CASSVGDRAHQETQYF. CDR3 sequence (DNA): TGTGCCAGCAGCGTAGGGGACAGGGCCCACCAAGAGACCCAGTACTTC.

This chain connects TRBV15 to TRBJ1-1, with 7 bases aligning to TRBD1. This CDR3 is 15 amino acids long. Germline V gene sequence: CDR1 LNHNV, CDR2 YYDKDF (reference sequence). The V segment lost 6 bases and the J segment 3 bases; nucleotides outside the gene matches: 10. The CDR3 bases are TGTGCCACCAGGGGGACTTGGGACAGCCACACTGAAGCTTTCTTT. Translated: CATRGTWDSHTEAFF.

The chain combines TRBV15 with TRBJ2-4, with 7 bases lining up with TRBD1. There are 18 residues in the CDR3. J was trimmed by 1 base and V by 0 bases; bases with no gene match: 9. CDR1 is LNHNV and CDR2 is YYDKDF in the germline V gene (reference sequence). The CDR3 nucleotides read TGTGCCACCAGCAGAGATCGCGGGCAGGGGGAGGCCAAAAACATTCAGTACTTC. Its translation: CATSRDRGQGEAKNIQYF.

V usage is TRBV5-4 and J usage is TRBJ2-1; D gene unclear. Germline CDR1 SGHNT, CDR2 YYREEE (reference sequence). Trimming took 4 bases from V and 9 from J, leaving 8 bases between them. The CDR3 totals 11 residues. The CDR3 here is CASSLSSEQFF. Here the CDR3 DNA reads TGTGCCAGCAGCCTTAGCAGTGAGCAGTTCTTC.

This clone has more than one count but fewer than ten. The chain carries TRBV10-3 and TRBJ1-1, with TRBD1 matching 7 bases. CDR3 length: 13 residues. Trimming at V came to 3 bases and at J to 11 bases, leaving 9 bases not matched to a gene. The germline V gene has CDR1 ENHRY and CDR2 SYGVKD. CDR3 residues: CAISDGGGVDAFF. As DNA, the CDR3 is TGTGCCATCAGTGATGGAGGGGGCGTAGATGCTTTCTTT.

J is TRBJ1-1 and V is TRBV19, with TRBD1 matching over 7 bases. The germline V gene encodes CDR1 LNHDA and CDR2 SQIVND (reference sequence). V lost 5 bases to trimming and J lost 1 base; unmatched junction nucleotides: 7. This CDR3 contains 15 residues. The CDR3 DNA is TGTGCCAGTAGTCTACAGGGGCGGCGGAACACTGAAGCTTTCTTT. Translation gives CASSLQGRRNTEAFF.

V usage is TRBV9 and J usage is TRBJ1-5; a possible D gene is TRBD1 (6 bases). Trimming shortened V by 4 bases and J by 0 bases, and 8 bases separated the two germline ends. The germline V gene encodes CDR1 SGDLS and CDR2 YYNGEE. The CDR3 is 14 amino acids. The CDR3 protein is CASSWDNSNQPQHF. In nucleotides, the CDR3 is TGTGCCAGCAGCTGGGACAATAGCAATCAGCCCCAGCATTTT.

V is TRBV7-2 and J is TRBJ2-3, with 7 bases lining up with TRBD1. V was clipped by 5 bases and J by 3 bases; unmatched bases: 20. The CDR3 is 19 residues long. CDR1 SGHTA and CDR2 FQGNSA come from the germline V gene. DNA of the CDR3: TGTGCCAGCAGCCAACGTGGGGTGGGAGACAGGGACCGAACAGATACGCAGTATTTT. This encodes CASSQRGVGDRDRTDTQYF.